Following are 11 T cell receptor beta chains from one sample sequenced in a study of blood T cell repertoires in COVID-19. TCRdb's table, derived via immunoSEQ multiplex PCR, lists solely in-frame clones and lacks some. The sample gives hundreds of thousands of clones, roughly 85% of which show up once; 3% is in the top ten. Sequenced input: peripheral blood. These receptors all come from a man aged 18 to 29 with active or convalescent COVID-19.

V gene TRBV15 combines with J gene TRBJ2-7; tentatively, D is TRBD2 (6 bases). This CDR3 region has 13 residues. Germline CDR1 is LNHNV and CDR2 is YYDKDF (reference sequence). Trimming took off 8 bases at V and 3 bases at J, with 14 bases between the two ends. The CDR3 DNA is TGTGCCACCGACCGGAGGGACTTCTACGAGCAGTACTTC. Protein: CATDRRDFYEQYF.

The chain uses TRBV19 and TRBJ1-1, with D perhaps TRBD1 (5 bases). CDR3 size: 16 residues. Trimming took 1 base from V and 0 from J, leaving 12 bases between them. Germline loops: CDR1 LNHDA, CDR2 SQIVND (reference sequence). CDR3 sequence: CASSIVDSLMNTEAFF. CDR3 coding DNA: TGTGCCAGTAGTATAGTCGACAGCCTCATGAACACTGAAGCTTTCTTT. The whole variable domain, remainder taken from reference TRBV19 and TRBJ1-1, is DGGITQSPKYLFRKEGQNVTLSCEQNLNHDAMYWYRQDPGQGLRLIYYSQIVNDFQKGDIAEGYSVSREKKESFPLTVTSAQKNPTAFYLCASSIVDSLMNTEAFFGQGTRLTVV.

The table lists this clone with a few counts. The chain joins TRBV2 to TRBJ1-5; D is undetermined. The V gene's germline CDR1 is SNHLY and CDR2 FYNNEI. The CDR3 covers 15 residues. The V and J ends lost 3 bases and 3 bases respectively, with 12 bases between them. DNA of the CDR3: TGTGCCAGCAGTGAGGGCCAGGCCATCAATCAGCCCCAGCATTTT. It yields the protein CASSEGQAINQPQHF.

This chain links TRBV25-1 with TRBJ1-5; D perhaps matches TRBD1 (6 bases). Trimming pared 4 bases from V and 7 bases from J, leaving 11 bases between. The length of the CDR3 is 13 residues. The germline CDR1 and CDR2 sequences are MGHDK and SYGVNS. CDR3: CASSARGHQPQHF. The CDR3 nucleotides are TGTGCCAGCAGTGCCAGGGGACACCAGCCCCAGCATTTT.

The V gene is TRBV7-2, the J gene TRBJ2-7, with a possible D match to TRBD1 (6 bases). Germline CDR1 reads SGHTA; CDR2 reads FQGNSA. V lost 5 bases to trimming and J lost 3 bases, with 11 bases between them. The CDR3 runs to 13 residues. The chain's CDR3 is CASSRTDYYEQYF. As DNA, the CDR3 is TGTGCCAGCAGCCGGACAGACTACTACGAGCAGTACTTC. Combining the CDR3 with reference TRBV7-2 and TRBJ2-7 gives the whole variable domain GAGVSQSPSNKVTEKGKDVELRCDPISGHTALYWYRQSLGQGLEFLIYFQGNSAPDKSGLPSDRFSAERTGGSVSTLTIQRTQQEDSAVYLCASSRTDYYEQYFGPGTRLTVT.

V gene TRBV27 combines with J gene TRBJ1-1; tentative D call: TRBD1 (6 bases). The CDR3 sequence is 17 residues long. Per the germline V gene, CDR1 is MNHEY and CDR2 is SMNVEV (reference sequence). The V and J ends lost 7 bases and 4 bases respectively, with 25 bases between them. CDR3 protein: CASTPRAGRGAGTEAFF. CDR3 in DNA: TGTGCCAGCACCCCAAGGGCGGGGCGGGGGGCGGGCACTGAAGCTTTCTTT.

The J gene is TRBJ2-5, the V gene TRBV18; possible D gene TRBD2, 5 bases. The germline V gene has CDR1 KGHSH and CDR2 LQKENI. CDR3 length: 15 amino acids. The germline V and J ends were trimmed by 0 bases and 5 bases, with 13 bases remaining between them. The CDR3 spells CASSPPGRPPETQYF. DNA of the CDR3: TGTGCCAGCTCACCACCGGGGAGACCTCCGGAGACCCAGTACTTC.

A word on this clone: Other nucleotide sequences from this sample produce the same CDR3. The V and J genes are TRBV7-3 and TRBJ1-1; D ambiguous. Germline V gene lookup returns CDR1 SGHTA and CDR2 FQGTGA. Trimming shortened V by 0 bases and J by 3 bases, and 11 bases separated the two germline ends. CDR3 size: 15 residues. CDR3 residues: CASSLTGGGYTEAFF. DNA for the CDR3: TGTGCCAGCAGCTTAACGGGAGGCGGTTACACTGAAGCTTTCTTT.

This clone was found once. For the CDR3, the DNA is TGTGCCAGCAGCGGACTAGCGGTGTCGGATGAGCAGTTCTTC. Translating it yields CASSGLAVSDEQFF. V usage is TRBV6-5 and J usage is TRBJ2-1; 10 nucleotides match TRBD2. The V segment lost 6 bases and the J segment 8 bases; nucleotides outside the gene matches: 7. Germline V gene data show CDR1 as MNHEY and CDR2 as SVGAGI. The CDR3 totals 14 residues.

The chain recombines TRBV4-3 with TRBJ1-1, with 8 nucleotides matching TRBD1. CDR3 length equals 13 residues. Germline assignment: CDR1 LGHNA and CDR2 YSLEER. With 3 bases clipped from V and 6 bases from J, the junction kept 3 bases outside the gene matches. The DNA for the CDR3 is TGCGCCAGCAGCCAGACAGGGGCGGCTGAAGCTTTCTTT. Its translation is CASSQTGAAEAFF.

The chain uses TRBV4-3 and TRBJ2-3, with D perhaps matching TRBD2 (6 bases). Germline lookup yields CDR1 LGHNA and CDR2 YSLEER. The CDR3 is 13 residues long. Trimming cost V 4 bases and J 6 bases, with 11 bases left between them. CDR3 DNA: TGCGCCAGCAGCCTGGGGGGTTTGGATACGCAGTATTTT. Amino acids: CASSLGGLDTQYF.